This entry lists 7 T cell receptor beta chains sequenced from one sample in a study of regulatory T cells in long-lasting Graves disease. CDR3-region Arm-PCR and iRepertoire HTBI primers produced the TCR beta libraries. TCRdb reprocessed the multiplex PCR reads via MiXCR and lists one record per CDR3 protein. Counted here are over 450,000 distinct CDR3 sequences, around 12% occurring once; the ten biggest clones make up about 8.9%. The time point here: newly diagnosed GD, antithyroid drugs for less than 3 months. The TCR library used RNA extracted from PBMCs. The data were also submitted as part of a second study, on T cells in Graves' hyperthyroidism and ophthalmopathy.

Here the sequenced sample was peripheral blood mononuclear cells (PBMCs), taken at new diagnosis, from a patient treated with antithyroid drugs. The receptors were gathered from a woman aged 25 to 39 with Graves disease.

This clonotype was observed a handful of times. J is TRBJ2-6 and V is TRBV24-1, with 10 bases lining up with TRBD1. After removal of 2 bases from V and 4 bases from J, the junction contained 4 bases not matched to a gene. Germline V gene lookup returns CDR1 KGHDR and CDR2 SFDVKD. The CDR3 runs to 17 residues. In DNA form, the CDR3 reads TGTGCCACCAGTGATTGGGACAGGGGCTCCGGGGCCAACGTCCTGACTTTC. Protein: CATSDWDRGSGANVLTF.

In its sample, this clonotype was seen a few times. The chain joins TRBV2 to TRBJ2-7; 14 positions match TRBD2. CDR3 length: 20 amino acids. J was trimmed by 5 bases and V by 6 bases; bases with no gene match: 21. Germline CDR1 is SNHLY and CDR2 is FYNNEI. The CDR3, as DNA: TGTGCCAGCAGCCGATACTCCAGGGGACTAGCGGGAGACCTAGAGGACGAGCAGTACTTC. As protein: CASSRYSRGLAGDLEDEQYF.

This clonotype showed up many times. The chain uses TRBV13 and TRBJ1-2; unclear D gene. V shed 1 base and J shed 9 bases, with 9 bases lying between them. Germline V gene sequence: CDR1 PRHDT, CDR2 FYEKMQ (reference sequence). The CDR3 length is 12 residues. CDR3 coding DNA: TGTGCCAGCAGCTTAGCGGCATCGAGCTACACCTTC. This gives the protein CASSLAASSYTF.

This clonotype has at least ten counts. The CDR3 bases are TGTGCCAGCAGTGATGTTTTTGAGCAGTTCTTC. The encoded protein is CASSDVFEQFF. The chain links TRBV25-1 to TRBJ2-1; D ambiguous. The V end lost 3 bases, the J end lost 9 bases, and 6 bases lay between the germline ends. The germline gives CDR1 MGHDK, CDR2 SYGVNS. This CDR3 contains 11 residues. Variable domain in full (rest from reference TRBV25-1 and TRBJ2-1): EADIYQTPRYLVIGTGKKITLECSQTMGHDKMYWYQQDPGMELHLIHYSYGVNSTEKGDLSSESTVSRIRTEHFPLTLESARPSHTSQYLCASSDVFEQFFGPGTRLTVL.

In this sample, this clonotype turned up many times. J is TRBJ1-2 and V is TRBV28; the D gene is possibly TRBD1 (5 bases). The CDR3 totals 14 residues. The V end was cut by 4 bases, the J end by 7 bases, with 16 bases between. Germline V gene data show CDR1 as MDHEN and CDR2 as SYDVKM. The CDR3 DNA is TGTGCCAGCAGTTCCGAGGGACGGGGGACTGGCTACACCTTC. It translates to CASSSEGRGTGYTF.

On this clonotype: The junction differs from germline at one of its ends, possibly a read error. V is TRBV28 and J is TRBJ2-3; 7 bases are a match to TRBD2. CDR3 length equals 14 residues. CDR1 and CDR2 (germline): MDHEN, SYDVKM. CDR3 loop: CVSSRPGGRNTQYF. The CDR3 coding sequence is TGTGTCAGCAGCCGCCCGGGCGGGAGAAATACGCAGTATTTT. The entire variable domain, with the rest obtained from reference TRBV28 and TRBJ2-3, is as follows: DVKVTQSSRYLVKRTGEKVFLECVQDMDHENMFWYRQDPGLGLRLIYFSYDVKMKEKGDIPEGYSVSREKKERFSLILESASTNQTSMYLCVSSRPGGRNTQYFGPGTRLTVL.

This clonotype was picked up many times. The V and J genes are TRBV5-1 and TRBJ1-1; D is ambiguous. CDR1 is SGHRS and CDR2 is YFSETQ in the germline V gene. The CDR3 loop spans 14 amino acids. The V end lost 1 base, the J end lost 10 bases, and 17 bases lay between the germline ends. The CDR3 nucleotides are TGCGCCAGCAGCTTGCCCGGTACCCCCAGTTTAGCTTTCTTT. The encoded protein is CASSLPGTPSLAFF.